The 21 T cell receptor beta chains below come from one sample, sequenced in a study of shared clonotypes between healthy human individuals (dated by TCRdb to 2019 to 2021). Libraries came from the immunoSEQ multiplex PCR assay. TCRdb mirrors the immuneACCESS table, restricted to in-frame sequences. Some clones are absent from its copies; in checked studies, under half trace to an unresolved V gene, and the reason for the others is unknown. The sample table shows roughly 2.5 million clones, and around 90% are seen once. The ten largest account for more than 0.12% of the sample. Sequenced: naive CD4+ T cells sorted from blood. Per the publication, the cell subset or site label means: CD45RA+ positively selected. The receptors come from a man aged 18 to 35 in good health.

The chain recombines TRBV6-5 with TRBJ1-5; the match to TRBD1 covers 9 bases. This CDR3 is 14 amino acids long. Germline values: CDR1 MNHEY, CDR2 SVGAGI. Trimming at V came to 5 bases and at J to 8 bases, leaving 7 bases not matched to a gene. The CDR3 is CASSPGTGHKPQHF. The CDR3 DNA is TGTGCCAGCAGTCCGGGGACAGGGCACAAGCCCCAGCATTTT.

The J gene is TRBJ1-1, the V gene TRBV10-2; possibly TRBD1 for D (6 bases). The V end lost 4 bases, the J end lost 5 bases, and 8 bases lay between the germline ends. Germline V gene lookup returns CDR1 WSHSY and CDR2 SAAADI. The CDR3 extends over 12 amino acids. The CDR3 here is CASSGDKTEAFF. The CDR3 DNA sequence: TGCGCCAGCAGTGGGGACAAAACTGAAGCTTTCTTT.

The sample holds one count of this clone. V and J are TRBV11-2 and TRBJ1-6; TRBD1 matches 10 bases. Germline V gene data show CDR1 as SGHAT and CDR2 as FQNNGV. V gave up 5 bases and J gave up 6 bases; unmatched junction bases: 7. The CDR3 is made up of 16 amino acids. CDR3 DNA sequence: TGTGCCAGCAGCCCCCGGACAGGGGGATTTAATTCACCCCTCCACTTT. Protein product: CASSPRTGGFNSPLHF.

Worth noting for this clone: Additional DNA sequences in this sample encode the identical CDR3. The rearrangement links TRBV5-1 to TRBJ2-1, with 11 bases identical to TRBD2. V lost 1 base, J lost 5 bases, and 2 bases stayed unmatched. The germline V gene has CDR1 SGHRS and CDR2 YFSETQ. The CDR3 consists of 15 residues. The CDR3 is CASSLTSGSHNEQFF. CDR3 in DNA: TGCGCCAGCAGCTTGACTAGCGGGAGCCACAATGAGCAGTTCTTC. The full variable domain, its missing parts supplied by reference TRBV5-1 and TRBJ2-1, is KAGVTQTPRYLIKTRGQQVTLSCSPISGHRSVSWYQQTPGQGLQFLFEYFSETQRNKGNFPGRFSGRQFSNSRSEMNVSTLELGDSALYLCASSLTSGSHNEQFFGPGTRLTVL.

This chain connects TRBV2 to TRBJ2-3; TRBD2 agrees at 8 bases. The CDR3 contains 14 residues. The J segment lost 5 bases and the V segment lost 6 bases, leaving 7 bases of the junction unmatched. CDR1 is SNHLY and CDR2 is FYNNEI in the germline V gene. The CDR3 DNA sequence: TGTGCCAGCAGCGTGAGCGGGAGCGGAGATACGCAGTATTTT. Translation: CASSVSGSGDTQYF.

Notes on this clone: Other DNA variants within this sample encode the same CDR3. V usage is TRBV18 and J usage is TRBJ2-7; no clear D gene. Trimming left V 3 bases short and J 0 bases short, with 6 bases between. The CDR3 loop spans 13 amino acids. Germline values: CDR1 KGHSH, CDR2 LQKENI. The CDR3 region has the DNA TGTGCCAGCTCACCTTCATCCTCCTACGAGCAGTACTTC. Translating it yields CASSPSSSYEQYF.

This chain connects TRBV10-1 to TRBJ2-7, with D perhaps matching TRBD2 (6 bases). This CDR3 is 13 amino acids long. V lost 10 bases to trimming and J lost 4 bases, with 17 bases between them. Germline assignment: CDR1 WNHNN and CDR2 SYGVQD (reference sequence). The CDR3 loop reads CAIADATRYEQYF. The CDR3 coding sequence is TGCGCCATAGCGGACGCGACGAGATACGAGCAGTACTTC.

This chain links TRBV9 with TRBJ2-2, with 16 bases fitting TRBD2. V gave up 4 bases and J gave up 4 bases; unmatched junction bases: 4. Germline V gene lookup returns CDR1 SGDLS and CDR2 YYNGEE. The CDR3 has 17 residues. The CDR3 region is CASSPGLAGGLTGELFF. CDR3 DNA sequence: TGTGCCAGCAGCCCGGGACTAGCGGGGGGGCTCACCGGGGAGCTGTTTTTT.

V and J are TRBV9 and TRBJ1-6; D remains unclear. The germline V gene has CDR1 SGDLS and CDR2 YYNGEE. The CDR3 totals 14 residues. V gave up 4 bases and J gave up 7 bases, with 12 bases separating them. The CDR3 here is CASSPSRVNSPLHF. The CDR3 DNA reads TGTGCCAGCAGCCCGTCGAGGGTCAATTCACCCCTCCACTTT.

V gene TRBV30 combines with J gene TRBJ1-5; no firm D call. Per germline, CDR1 GTSNPN and CDR2 SVGIG (reference sequence). The CDR3 loop spans 13 amino acids. V was shortened by 6 bases and J by 0 bases, with 9 bases between the two germline ends. The CDR3: CACQWDSNQPQHF. In DNA form, the CDR3 reads TGTGCCTGTCAATGGGATAGCAATCAGCCCCAGCATTTT.

This clone was seen once. The CDR3 DNA is TGTGCCAGCAGCCCAAACCCCGGGAACACTGAAGCTTTCTTT. Translating it yields CASSPNPGNTEAFF. The V gene is TRBV5-4, the J gene TRBJ1-1; D uncertain. Germline CDR1 reads SGHNT; CDR2 reads YYREEE (reference sequence). V gave up 4 bases and J gave up 1 base, with 11 bases separating them. This CDR3 is built from 14 residues.

V gene TRBV4-3 combines with J gene TRBJ2-7, with D unclear. CDR1 is LGHNA and CDR2 is YSLEER in the germline V gene. Trimming stripped 4 bases from V and 0 bases from J, with 7 bases between. The CDR3 extends over 13 amino acids. CDR3: CASSPDISYEQYF. As DNA, the CDR3 is TGCGCCAGCAGCCCAGACATCTCCTACGAGCAGTACTTC.

This chain links TRBV2 with TRBJ2-5; unclear D gene. CDR3 size: 15 residues. CDR1 is SNHLY and CDR2 is FYNNEI in the germline V gene. Between the trimmed V and J ends, which lost 4 bases and 4 bases, there was a span of 16 bases. As DNA, the CDR3 is TGTGCCAGCAGTGTATCAGGAAAAAGGATAGAGACCCAGTACTTC. It specifies CASSVSGKRIETQYF.

About this clone itself: One end of the junction fails to match germline, which may point to a read error. The chain is built from TRBV7-7 and TRBJ2-7, with 8 bases that match TRBD1. Germline CDR1 reads SSHAT; CDR2 reads FNYEAQ (reference sequence). This CDR3 spans 13 amino acids. In nucleotides, the CDR3 is TGTGCTAGCAGCCGTGACAGGGGTGGCGAGCAGTACTTC. Protein product: CASSRDRGGEQYF.

The CDR3 reads CASSYSSLQWYEQYF. As DNA, the CDR3 is TGTGCCAGCAGTTACTCGAGCTTACAGTGGTACGAGCAGTACTTC. V usage is TRBV6-5 and J usage is TRBJ2-7; D unresolved. V was shortened by 0 bases and J by 4 bases, with 13 bases between the two germline ends. CDR1 is MNHEY and CDR2 is SVGAGI in the germline V gene. CDR3 length equals 15 residues.

V usage is TRBV5-5 and J usage is TRBJ1-1, with D possibly TRBD1 on 5 matching bases. The CDR3 is 16 amino acids. V lost 3 bases and J lost 1, with 16 bases in between. Per germline, CDR1 SGHKS and CDR2 YYEKEE (reference sequence). CDR3 nucleotides: TGTGCCAGCAGCTGGGGGAGGGACTCTCCGAACACTGAAGCTTTCTTT. Its protein product is CASSWGRDSPNTEAFF. Combining the CDR3 with reference TRBV5-5 and TRBJ1-1 gives the whole variable domain DAGVTQSPTHLIKTRGQQVTLRCSPISGHKSVSWYQQVLGQGPQFIFQYYEKEERGRGNFPDRFSARQFPNYSSELNVNALLLGDSALYLCASSWGRDSPNTEAFFGQGTRLTVV.

V and J are TRBV28 and TRBJ2-2; D is uncertain. The CDR3 sequence is 15 residues long. Germline CDR1 is MDHEN and CDR2 is SYDVKM. V was cut by 8 bases and J by 0 bases, with 13 bases left in between. The CDR3 DNA follows: TGTGCCAGCTATAAGGCAGGCGCGAACACCGGGGAGCTGTTTTTT. It yields the protein CASYKAGANTGELFF.

This clone was seen just once. The rearrangement uses TRBV6-5 and TRBJ1-1; D is unclear. Trimming left V 4 bases short and J 6 bases short, with 18 bases between. The germline CDR1 and CDR2 sequences are MNHEY and SVGAGI. CDR3 size: 15 residues. The CDR3: CASSSYEPGRAEAFF. CDR3 in DNA: TGTGCCAGCAGTTCCTATGAACCAGGACGGGCTGAAGCTTTCTTT.

The chain has TRBV6-5 and TRBJ2-6; D may be TRBD1 (6 bases). Germline CDR1 reads MNHEY; CDR2 reads SVGAGI. The CDR3 has 15 amino acids. The V end lost 4 bases, the J end lost 4 bases, and 11 bases lay between the germline ends. CDR3 in amino acids: CASSSTGPGANVLTF. The CDR3 bases are TGTGCCAGCAGTTCTACAGGGCCCGGGGCCAACGTCCTGACTTTC.

Note on this clone: At the DNA level, this CDR3 is encoded by other sequences in the same sample as well. V is TRBV5-1 and J is TRBJ1-2; D gene uncertain. Germline assignment: CDR1 SGHRS and CDR2 YFSETQ. This CDR3 region has 13 residues. Trimming removed 0 bases from V and 5 bases from J, with 8 bases in between. The CDR3 coding sequence is TGCGCCAGCAGCTTGGCGGGCGGGTATGGCTACACCTTC. Its protein is CASSLAGGYGYTF.

CDR3 coding DNA: TGTGCCAGCTCACCCGCGATACTAGCGCCATACTACGAGCAGTACTTC. This encodes CASSPAILAPYYEQYF. The V gene is TRBV18, the J gene TRBJ2-7, with 7 nucleotides matching TRBD2. CDR1 KGHSH and CDR2 LQKENI come from the germline V gene. The CDR3 is 16 amino acids. J gave up 3 bases and V 3 bases, and 11 bases lay outside the gene matches.